What follows are 29 T cell receptor beta chains derived from one specimen sequenced in a study of post-analysis software for immune sequencing data. The study's findings and limits: TRBV5-6, TRBV5-1 and TRBV20-1 belonged to a set of a handful of TRBV segments that were more frequent in patients than controls.

Unique molecular identifiers tagged the TCR beta cDNA libraries. TCRdb passed the PCR reads through MiXCR, listing each CDR3 protein once. The repertoire holds 600,000 to 700,000 distinct CDR3 sequences, with 55% to 70% as singletons. These receptors have no known antigen. The sequencing input was blood. These receptors were taken from a girl aged 2 to 10 with multiple sclerosis.

As DNA, the CDR3 is TGCAGCCTAGGGGTCAACGAGCAGTACTTC. This codes for CSLGVNEQYF. This sequence joins TRBV29-1 and TRBJ2-7; TRBD1 is a possible D gene (5 bases). Trimming pared 8 bases from V and 5 bases from J, leaving 10 bases between. The V gene's germline CDR1 is SQVTM and CDR2 ANQGSEA. The CDR3 covers 10 residues.

This clonotype appeared a few times. The chain employs TRBV12-3 or TRBV12-4 and TRBJ2-4; maybe TRBD1 (5 bases). There are 15 residues in the CDR3. V lost 4 bases and J lost 0, with 10 bases in between. Here the CDR3 reads CASSSTVLAKNIQYF. CDR3 DNA sequence: TGTGCCAGCAGTTCGACAGTCCTAGCCAAAAACATTCAGTACTTC.

This chain joins TRBV7-2 and TRBJ2-5; no reliable D call. The CDR3 sequence is 13 residues long. Trimming removed 1 base from V and 11 bases from J, with 14 bases in between. Germline lookup yields CDR1 SGHTA and CDR2 FQGNSA. CDR3: CASSLELHHKQYF. The CDR3 bases are TGTGCCAGCAGCTTAGAGCTACATCACAAGCAGTACTTC.

This sequence joins TRBV5-5 and TRBJ2-1, with 12 nucleotides matching TRBD2. Trimming at V came to 3 bases and at J to 5 bases, leaving 9 bases not matched to a gene. Germline V lookup: CDR1 SGHKS, CDR2 YYEKEE (reference sequence). This CDR3 spans 17 amino acids. The chain's CDR3 is CASSSPAGLAGNNEQFF. CDR3 nucleotide sequence: TGTGCCAGCAGCTCTCCCGCGGGACTAGCGGGCAACAATGAGCAGTTCTTC.

This sequence joins TRBV12-3 or TRBV12-4 and TRBJ1-2; the D gene is possibly TRBD1 (5 bases). CDR3 length: 14 residues. The germline V and J ends were trimmed by 3 bases and 4 bases, with 12 bases remaining between them. CDR3 sequence reads: CASSLDTPRYGYTF. The DNA of the CDR3 is TGTGCCAGCAGTTTGGACACTCCTCGCTATGGCTACACCTTC.

CDR3 sequence (DNA): TGTGCCAGCAGGCGACAGGGGGCTCTCACAGATACGCAGTATTTT. Translated, it gives CASRRQGALTDTQYF. This chain connects TRBV14 to TRBJ2-3; 10 nucleotides agree with TRBD1. This CDR3 has 15 residues. Trimming cost V 6 bases and J 2 bases; bases outside gene matches: 5. The V gene's germline CDR1 is SGHDN and CDR2 FVKESK.

This clonotype showed up many times. The rearrangement links TRBV12-3 or TRBV12-4 to TRBJ2-1; no clear D gene. With 5 bases removed from V and 4 bases from J, the gap between germline ends came to 12 bases. The CDR3 covers 14 residues. The CDR3 sequence is CASSPPGGYNEQFF. The CDR3 region has the DNA TGTGCCAGCAGTCCCCCGGGTGGGTACAATGAGCAGTTCTTC.

J is TRBJ2-1 and V is TRBV29-1, with D uncertain. The V gene's germline CDR1 is SQVTM and CDR2 ANQGSEA. Between the trimmed V and J ends, which lost 7 bases and 8 bases, there was a span of 21 bases. This CDR3 region has 14 residues. The CDR3 DNA is TGCAGCGCAGGACCGGGTCCCCATCGGGATGAGCAGTTCTTC. It encodes CSAGPGPHRDEQFF.

This chain joins TRBV9 and TRBJ2-5; TRBD2 is a possible D gene (5 bases). The J call may be mistaken, given a closer DNA end match to TRBJ2-7. Germline V gene data show CDR1 as SGDLS and CDR2 as YYNGEE. There are 13 residues in the CDR3. The CDR3 nucleotides read TGTGCCAGCAGCCCCGGGGTTGGCTACGAGCAGTACTTC. It is translated as CASSPGVGYEQYF.

The J gene is TRBJ1-4, the V gene TRBV20-1; 7 nucleotides match TRBD1. This CDR3 is built from 13 residues. V lost 5 bases and J lost 8; bases outside the gene matches: 8. Looked up from germline, CDR1 is DFQATT and CDR2 is SNEGSKA (reference sequence). CDR3: CSAEDRAKEKLFF. DNA for the CDR3: TGCAGTGCTGAAGACAGGGCCAAAGAAAAACTGTTTTTT.

The V and J genes are TRBV13 and TRBJ2-1; D might be TRBD1 or TRBD2, each matching 5 bases. The CDR3 spans 13 residues. The ends were cut back, 2 bases at V and 8 bases at J, with 10 bases in the middle. CDR1 and CDR2 from the germline V gene are PRHDT and FYEKMQ (reference sequence). DNA for the CDR3: TGTGCCAGCAGCTTAAGAGGGGTATATGAGCAGTTCTTC. Translating gives CASSLRGVYEQFF.

This rearrangement joins TRBV25-1 to TRBJ2-7; no definite D call. The V end lost 2 bases, the J end lost 4 bases, and 12 bases lay between the germline ends. There are 14 residues in the CDR3. Germline V gives CDR1 MGHDK, CDR2 SYGVNS. CDR3 region: CASSEGSTLYEQYF. CDR3 coding DNA: TGTGCCAGCAGTGAAGGTTCTACCTTATACGAGCAGTACTTC.

The chain is built from TRBV20-1 and TRBJ2-6; 9 nucleotides align to TRBD1. This CDR3 comprises 15 residues. Germline-derived CDR1 and CDR2 are DFQATT and SNEGSKA (reference sequence). V dropped 6 bases and J dropped 0; count of bases not matched to a gene: 3. CDR3 sequence reads: CSARTGVSGANVLTF. CDR3 nucleotides: TGCAGTGCGAGGACAGGGGTCTCTGGGGCCAACGTCCTGACTTTC.

This rearrangement joins TRBV7-2 to TRBJ1-5; 10 bases fit TRBD1. Germline-derived CDR1 and CDR2 are SGHTA and FQGNSA. Trimming removed 5 bases from V and 0 bases from J; junction bases left unmatched: 7. This CDR3 has 17 residues. This chain's CDR3 is CASSQRTGGYSNQPQHF. CDR3 DNA: TGTGCCAGCAGCCAACGGACAGGGGGTTATAGCAATCAGCCCCAGCATTTT.

The rearrangement links TRBV5-1 to TRBJ2-4; possible D gene TRBD1, 5 bases. V was cut by 0 bases and J by 10 bases, with 14 bases left in between. The V gene's germline CDR1 is SGHRS and CDR2 YFSETQ. The CDR3 is 14 residues long. The chain's CDR3 is CASSLETGTPIQYF. CDR3 nucleotide sequence: TGCGCCAGCAGCTTGGAAACAGGCACACCTATTCAGTACTTC.

J is TRBJ2-5 and V is TRBV20-1; D not resolved. The V gene lost 0 bases and the J gene lost 7 bases, with 18 bases spanning the gap. Germline V gives CDR1 DFQATT, CDR2 SNEGSKA (reference sequence). CDR3 length: 15 residues. In nucleotides, the CDR3 is TGCAGTGCTAGAGAGGCGAAGGGAAGTAAGTGGACCCAGTACTTC. It encodes CSAREAKGSKWTQYF.

This clonotype was detected a few times. This chain joins TRBV12-3 or TRBV12-4 and TRBJ2-5; 13 bases line up with TRBD2. The CDR3 is 15 amino acids. J gave up 4 bases and V 6 bases, and 5 bases lay outside the gene matches. As DNA, the CDR3 is TGTGCCAGCAGCCCCGGACTAGCGGGAGTAGAGACCCAGTACTTC. It encodes CASSPGLAGVETQYF.

The rearrangement uses TRBV4-2 and TRBJ2-5, with 8 bases aligning to TRBD2. The trim removed 2 bases at V and 1 base at J, leaving 9 bases unmatched. This CDR3 spans 17 amino acids. Germline values: CDR1 LGHNA, CDR2 YNFKEQ. The CDR3 DNA is TGTGCCAGCAGCCAACTAACGGGAGGGCCGTTCCAAGAGACCCAGTACTTC. Translated: CASSQLTGGPFQETQYF.

A few counts support this clonotype. The chain is built from TRBV5-1 and TRBJ1-4; no clear D gene. Germline V gene lookup returns CDR1 SGHRS and CDR2 YFSETQ. The CDR3 totals 13 residues. The V end was cut by 3 bases, the J end by 6 bases, with 9 bases between. In nucleotides, the CDR3 is TGCGCCAGCAGCTCAGAGGCATATGAAAAACTGTTTTTT. It encodes CASSSEAYEKLFF.

This clonotype was found once. The rearrangement uses TRBV7-6 and TRBJ2-3; 10 nucleotides match TRBD2. J lost 3 bases, V lost 3 bases, and 3 bases had no gene match. The length of the CDR3 is 15 residues. The V gene's germline CDR1 is SGHVS and CDR2 FNYEAQ. CDR3 sequence (DNA): TGTGCCAGCAGCTTGAGCGGGGGGGATACAGATACGCAGTATTTT. Protein: CASSLSGGDTDTQYF.

V gene TRBV7-3 combines with J gene TRBJ2-1; possibly TRBD1 or TRBD2 for D (5 bases each). V dropped 4 bases and J dropped 9 bases, with 10 bases sitting between them. CDR3 length: 12 residues. From germline, CDR1 is SGHTA and CDR2 FQGTGA. This CDR3 reads CASSSTGPEQFF. CDR3 coding DNA: TGTGCCAGCAGCTCGACGGGGCCTGAGCAGTTCTTC.

The V call is TRBV20-1, the J call TRBJ2-5; 8 positions match TRBD1. V lost 4 bases and J lost 0; bases outside the gene matches: 13. The length of the CDR3 is 17 residues. Germline values: CDR1 DFQATT, CDR2 SNEGSKA (reference sequence). CDR3 DNA sequence: TGCAGTGCTAACGGCGGAAGAGGGGACAGGAACCAAGAGACCCAGTACTTC. This codes for CSANGGRGDRNQETQYF.

This clonotype was counted a few times. The J gene is TRBJ2-7, the V gene TRBV20-1; 8 bases agree with TRBD2. Germline values: CDR1 DFQATT, CDR2 SNEGSKA (reference sequence). Unmatched junction bases numbered 3, after V lost 3 bases and J lost 2 bases. The CDR3 length is 13 residues. CDR3: CSASDGGAYEQYF. The CDR3 coding sequence is TGCAGTGCTAGTGACGGGGGGGCCTACGAGCAGTACTTC.

The chain couples TRBV29-1 to TRBJ1-4; 9 nucleotides match TRBD1. The CDR3 runs 13 residues. Germline CDR1 is SQVTM and CDR2 is ANQGSEA. Losses at the gene ends were 3 bases for V and 8 bases for J; bases not matched to a gene: 4. CDR3 DNA sequence: TGCAGCGTTGATGGGACAGGGAGGGAAAAACTGTTTTTT. This codes for CSVDGTGREKLFF.

This chain links TRBV11-2 with TRBJ2-7, with 10 bases aligning to TRBD2. V lost 5 bases, J lost 6 bases, and 7 bases stayed unmatched. CDR1 is SGHAT, CDR2 FQNNGV, per germline. The CDR3 extends over 14 amino acids. The CDR3 bases are TGTGCCAGCAGCCTAAACCCTAGCGGGAGCGAGCAGTACTTC. This gives the protein CASSLNPSGSEQYF.

The chain recombines TRBV7-9 with TRBJ2-1; D is possibly TRBD1 (6 bases). The germline V and J ends were trimmed by 5 bases and 3 bases, with 17 bases remaining between them. The CDR3 runs 16 residues. Germline CDR1 reads SEHNR; CDR2 reads FQNEAQ (reference sequence). CDR3 coding DNA: TGTGCCAGCAGCCCACTAAGACAGGACCGCTACAATGAGCAGTTCTTC. This translates into CASSPLRQDRYNEQFF.

V gene TRBV18 combines with J gene TRBJ2-6; D is unresolved. Germline V gene sequence: CDR1 KGHSH, CDR2 LQKENI. Trimming took off 3 bases at V and 1 base at J, with 7 bases between the two ends. The CDR3 extends over 15 amino acids. Written as DNA, the CDR3 is TGTGCCAGCTCACCTCAGCTTTCTGGGGCCAACGTCCTGACTTTC. This sequence encodes CASSPQLSGANVLTF.

V gene TRBV20-1 combines with J gene TRBJ2-1; D is unresolved. The V end was cut by 4 bases, the J end by 8 bases, with 18 bases between. This CDR3 has 14 residues. In germline, CDR1 is DFQATT, CDR2 SNEGSKA (reference sequence). This CDR3 is CSATRLVGGDEQFF. DNA of the CDR3: TGCAGTGCTACAAGACTGGTAGGTGGTGATGAGCAGTTCTTC.

V and J are TRBV5-1 and TRBJ2-1; 11 bases are a match to TRBD2. The junction had 7 bases not matched to a gene; V was cut back by 0 bases and J by 8 bases. The length of the CDR3 is 16 residues. Germline assignment: CDR1 SGHRS and CDR2 YFSETQ. The CDR3 DNA sequence: TGCGCCAGCAGCTTGGAACTAGCGGGAGACATAGATGAGCAGTTCTTC. Translation gives CASSLELAGDIDEQFF.